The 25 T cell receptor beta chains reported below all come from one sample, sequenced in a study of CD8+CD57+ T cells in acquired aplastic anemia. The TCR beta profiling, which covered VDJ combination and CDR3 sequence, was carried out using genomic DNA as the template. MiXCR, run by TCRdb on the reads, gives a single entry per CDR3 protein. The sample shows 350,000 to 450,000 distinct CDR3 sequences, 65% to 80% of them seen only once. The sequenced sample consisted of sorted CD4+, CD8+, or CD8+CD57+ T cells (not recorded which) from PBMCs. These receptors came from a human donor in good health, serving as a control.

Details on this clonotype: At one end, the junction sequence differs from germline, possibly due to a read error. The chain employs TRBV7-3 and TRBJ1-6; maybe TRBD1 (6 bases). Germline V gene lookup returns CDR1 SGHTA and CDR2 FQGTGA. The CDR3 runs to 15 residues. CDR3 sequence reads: CASSTQAGDRSHLHF. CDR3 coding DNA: TGTGCCAGCAGCACCCAGGCAGGGGATCGTTCACACCTCCACTTT.

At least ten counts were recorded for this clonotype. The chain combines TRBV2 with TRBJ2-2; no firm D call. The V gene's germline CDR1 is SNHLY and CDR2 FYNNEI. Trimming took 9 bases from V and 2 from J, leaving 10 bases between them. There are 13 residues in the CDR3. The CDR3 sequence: CASRRTNTGELFF. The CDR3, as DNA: TGTGCCAGTCGGCGGACCAACACCGGGGAGCTGTTTTTT.

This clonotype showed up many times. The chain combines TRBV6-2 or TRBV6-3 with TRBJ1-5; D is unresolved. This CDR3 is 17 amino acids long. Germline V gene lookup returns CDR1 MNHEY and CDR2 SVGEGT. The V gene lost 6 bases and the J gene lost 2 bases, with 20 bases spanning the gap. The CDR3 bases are TGTGCCAGCAGCTCGCTTTTATTGGGAGAGGGCAATCAGCCCCAGCATTTT. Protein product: CASSSLLLGEGNQPQHF.

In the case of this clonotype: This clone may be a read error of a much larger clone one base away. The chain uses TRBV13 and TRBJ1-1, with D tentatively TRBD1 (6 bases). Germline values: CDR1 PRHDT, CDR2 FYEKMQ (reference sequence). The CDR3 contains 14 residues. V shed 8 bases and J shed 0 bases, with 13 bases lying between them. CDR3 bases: TGTGCCAGCGGGCGAGGGGGAATGAACACTGAAGCTTTCTTT. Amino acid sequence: CASGRGGMNTEAFF.

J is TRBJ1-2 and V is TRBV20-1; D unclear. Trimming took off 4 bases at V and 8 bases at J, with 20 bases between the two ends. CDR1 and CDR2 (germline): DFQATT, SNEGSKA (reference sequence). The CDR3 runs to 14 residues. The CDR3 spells CSAISVLRNKGYTF. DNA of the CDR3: TGCAGTGCTATCAGCGTGCTCCGCAACAAGGGCTACACCTTC.

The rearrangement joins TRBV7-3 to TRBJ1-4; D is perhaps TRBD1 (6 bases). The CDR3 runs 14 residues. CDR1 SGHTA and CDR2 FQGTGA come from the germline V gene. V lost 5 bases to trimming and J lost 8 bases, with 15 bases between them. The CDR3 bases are TGTGCCAGCAGCAAAGGGGGGGCGGAGGAAAAACTGTTTTTT. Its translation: CASSKGGAEEKLFF.

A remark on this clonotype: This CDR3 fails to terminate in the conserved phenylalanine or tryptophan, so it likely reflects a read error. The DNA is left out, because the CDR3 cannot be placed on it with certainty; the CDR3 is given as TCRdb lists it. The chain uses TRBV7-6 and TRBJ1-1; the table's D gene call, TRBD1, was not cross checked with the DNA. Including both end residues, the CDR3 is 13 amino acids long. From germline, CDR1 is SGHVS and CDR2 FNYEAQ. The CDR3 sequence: CASSSVSYTEGTY.

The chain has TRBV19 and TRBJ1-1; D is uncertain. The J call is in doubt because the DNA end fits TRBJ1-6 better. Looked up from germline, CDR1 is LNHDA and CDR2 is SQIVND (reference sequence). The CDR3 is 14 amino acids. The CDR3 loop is CASSRRPLDAELHF. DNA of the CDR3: TGTGCCAGTAGTAGGCGACCCTTAGACGCTGAACTCCACTTT.

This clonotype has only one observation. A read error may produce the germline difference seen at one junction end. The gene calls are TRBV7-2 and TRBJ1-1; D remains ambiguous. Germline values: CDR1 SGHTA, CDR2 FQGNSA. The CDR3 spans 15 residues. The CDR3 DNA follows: TGTGCCAGCAGCCCACTTCGTTTTCTGAACACTAAAGCTTTCTTT. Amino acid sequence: CASSPLRFLNTKAFF.

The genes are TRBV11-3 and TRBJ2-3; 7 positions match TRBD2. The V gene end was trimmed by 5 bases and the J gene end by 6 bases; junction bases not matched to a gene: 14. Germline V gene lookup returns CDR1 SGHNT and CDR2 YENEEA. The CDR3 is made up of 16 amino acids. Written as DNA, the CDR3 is TGTGCCAGCAGCGAACGACAGCGGGGAGGGATGGATACGCAGTATTTT. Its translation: CASSERQRGGMDTQYF.

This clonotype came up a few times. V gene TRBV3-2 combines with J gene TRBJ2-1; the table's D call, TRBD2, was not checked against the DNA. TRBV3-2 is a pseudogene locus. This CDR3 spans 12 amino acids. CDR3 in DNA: TGTGCCAGCAGCCGTCTAGCGGGGGAGCAGTTCTTC. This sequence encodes CASSRLAGEQFF.

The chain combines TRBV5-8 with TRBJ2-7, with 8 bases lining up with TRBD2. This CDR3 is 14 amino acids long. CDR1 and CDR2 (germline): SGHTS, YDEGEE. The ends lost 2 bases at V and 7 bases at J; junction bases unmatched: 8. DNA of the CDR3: TGTGCCAGCAGCTTCGGACCACCGGGGGGGGAGCAGTACTTC. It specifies CASSFGPPGGEQYF.

The CDR3 protein is CASTGTGRSPLHF. DNA of the CDR3: TGTGCCAGCACCGGGACAGGGAGATCACCCCTCCACTTT. The chain uses TRBV2 and TRBJ1-6, with 9 bases fitting TRBD1. Looked up from germline, CDR1 is SNHLY and CDR2 is FYNNEI. The junction had 5 bases not matched to a gene; V was cut back by 7 bases and J by 10 bases. The CDR3 covers 13 residues.

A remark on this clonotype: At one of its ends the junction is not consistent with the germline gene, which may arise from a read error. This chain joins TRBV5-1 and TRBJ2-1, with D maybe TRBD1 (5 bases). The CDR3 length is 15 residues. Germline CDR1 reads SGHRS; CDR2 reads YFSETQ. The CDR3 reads CASSLQGCPFNEQFF. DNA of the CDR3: TGTGCCAGCAGCCTGCAGGGTTGTCCCTTCAATGAGCAGTTCTTC.

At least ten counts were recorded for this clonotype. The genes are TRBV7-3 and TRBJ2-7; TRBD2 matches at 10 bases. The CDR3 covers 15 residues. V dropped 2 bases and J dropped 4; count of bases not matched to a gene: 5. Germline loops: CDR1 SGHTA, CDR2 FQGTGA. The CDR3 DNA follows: TGTGCCAGCAGCTTACAGCGGGGGGGCATGTACGAGCAGTACTTC. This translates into CASSLQRGGMYEQYF.

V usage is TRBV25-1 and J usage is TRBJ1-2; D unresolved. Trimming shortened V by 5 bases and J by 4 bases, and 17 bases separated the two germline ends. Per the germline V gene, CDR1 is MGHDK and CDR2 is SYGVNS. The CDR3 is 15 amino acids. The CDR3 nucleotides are TGTGCCAGCAGTCCCACCCGCCCGGGGAGCTATGGCTACACCTTC. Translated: CASSPTRPGSYGYTF.

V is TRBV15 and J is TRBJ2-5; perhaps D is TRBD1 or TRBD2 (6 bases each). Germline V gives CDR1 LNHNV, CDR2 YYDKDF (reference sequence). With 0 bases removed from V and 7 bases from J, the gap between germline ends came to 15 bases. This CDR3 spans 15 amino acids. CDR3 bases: TGTGCCACCAGCAGAGATCGAACGGGGGCGGGGACCCAGTACTTC. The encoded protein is CATSRDRTGAGTQYF.

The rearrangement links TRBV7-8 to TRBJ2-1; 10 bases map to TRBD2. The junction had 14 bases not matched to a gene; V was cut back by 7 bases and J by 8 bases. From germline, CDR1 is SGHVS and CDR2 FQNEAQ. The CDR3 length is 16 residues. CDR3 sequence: CASTLETSGSIYEQFF. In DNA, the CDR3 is TGTGCCAGCACCCTAGAGACTAGCGGGTCCATCTATGAGCAGTTCTTC. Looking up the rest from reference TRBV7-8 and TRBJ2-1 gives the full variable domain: GAGVSQSPRYKVAKRGQDVALRCDPISGHVSLFWYQQALGQGPEFLTYFQNEAQLDKSGLPSDRFFAERPEGSVSTLKIQRTQQEDSAVYLCASTLETSGSIYEQFFGPGTRLTVL.

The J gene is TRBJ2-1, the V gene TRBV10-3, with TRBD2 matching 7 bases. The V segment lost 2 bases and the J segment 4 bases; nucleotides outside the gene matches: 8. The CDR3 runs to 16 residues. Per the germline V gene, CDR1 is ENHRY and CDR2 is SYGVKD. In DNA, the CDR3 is TGTGCCATCAGTGAGGTCAGGGCGGGGGTATACAATGAGCAGTTCTTC. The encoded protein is CAISEVRAGVYNEQFF.

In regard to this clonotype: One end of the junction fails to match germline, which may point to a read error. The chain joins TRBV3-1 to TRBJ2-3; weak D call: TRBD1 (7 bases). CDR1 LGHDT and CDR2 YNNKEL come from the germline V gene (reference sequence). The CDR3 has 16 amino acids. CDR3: CASSQAGGLGTDTRYF. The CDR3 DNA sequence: TGTGCCAGCAGCCAAGCAGGGGGGCTGGGCACAGATACGCGGTATTTT.

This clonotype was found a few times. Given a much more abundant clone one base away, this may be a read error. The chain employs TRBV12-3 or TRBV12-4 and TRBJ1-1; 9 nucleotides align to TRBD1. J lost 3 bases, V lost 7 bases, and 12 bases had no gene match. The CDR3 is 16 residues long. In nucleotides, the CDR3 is TGTGCCAGCAAGGAGTGGGGGAGGACAGGGGACACTGAAGCTTTCTTT. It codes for CASKEWGRTGDTEAFF.

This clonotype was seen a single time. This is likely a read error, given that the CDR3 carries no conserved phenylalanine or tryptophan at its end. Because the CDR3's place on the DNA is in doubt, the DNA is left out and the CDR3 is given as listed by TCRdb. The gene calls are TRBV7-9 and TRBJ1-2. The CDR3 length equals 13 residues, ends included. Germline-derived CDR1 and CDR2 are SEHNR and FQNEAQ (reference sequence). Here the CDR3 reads CASGSSYEQYFGP.

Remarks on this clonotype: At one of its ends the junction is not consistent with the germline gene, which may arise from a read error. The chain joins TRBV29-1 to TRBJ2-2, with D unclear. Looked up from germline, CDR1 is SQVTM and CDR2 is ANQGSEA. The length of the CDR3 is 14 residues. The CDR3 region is CSANGGDTYKEQFF. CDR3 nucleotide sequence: TGCAGCGCAAATGGTGGGGATACGTACAAGGAGCAGTTTTTT.

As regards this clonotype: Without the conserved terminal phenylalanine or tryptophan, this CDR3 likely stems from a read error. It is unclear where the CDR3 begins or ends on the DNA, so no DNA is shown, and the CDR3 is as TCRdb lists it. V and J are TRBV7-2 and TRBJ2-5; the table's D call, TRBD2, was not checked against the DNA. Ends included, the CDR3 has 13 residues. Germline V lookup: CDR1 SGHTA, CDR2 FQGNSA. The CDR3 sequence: CASSLPLTSGRTG.

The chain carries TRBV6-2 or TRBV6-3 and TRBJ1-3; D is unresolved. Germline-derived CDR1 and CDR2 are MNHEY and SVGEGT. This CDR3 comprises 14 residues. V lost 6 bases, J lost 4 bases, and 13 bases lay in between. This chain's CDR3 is CASSDTSFGNTIYF. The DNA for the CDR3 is TGTGCCAGCAGCGATACCTCTTTCGGAAACACCATATATTTT.